These 5 T cell receptor beta chains share one sample of origin, sequenced in a study of tumor and adjacent non-tumor tissue in lung cancer. This sample's RNA came from whole unsorted tissue. Distant lung tissue was collected more than 3 cm away from the tumor edge. A modified ARM-PCR protocol with three rounds of nested PCR amplified TCRbeta. MiXCR, applied by TCRdb to the multiplex PCR reads, yields one record per CDR3 protein. Of 60,000 to 100,000 distinct CDR3 sequences detected, over 60% appear once; the ten largest clones hold roughly 37%. The sample consisted of distant non-tumor lung tissue. These receptors all come from a man aged 65 to 79 with non-small cell lung cancer.

This clonotype was picked up one time. At one end, the junction sequence differs from germline, possibly due to a read error. The CDR3 reads CASSHQHGNTGELFF. CDR3 nucleotide sequence: TGTGCAAGCAGTCACCAACATGGGAACACCGGGGAGCTGTTTTTT. The chain joins TRBV12-3 or TRBV12-4 to TRBJ2-2; unclear D gene. This CDR3 has 15 residues.

This chain connects TRBV4-1 to TRBJ2-7, with 9 nucleotides matching TRBD2. With 4 bases clipped from V and 5 bases from J, the junction kept 12 bases outside the gene matches. The length of the CDR3 is 16 residues. CDR1 is MGHRA, CDR2 YSYEKL, per germline. The CDR3 DNA sequence: TGCGCCAGCAGCCGGAGACTAGCGGAAGAGGGGAACGAGCAGTACTTC. Protein: CASSRRLAEEGNEQYF.

This clonotype was detected only a few times. One end of the junction does not line up with germline, which may come from a read error. The genes are TRBV4-2 and TRBJ1-5, with D maybe TRBD1 (5 bases). Germline loops: CDR1 LGHNA, CDR2 YNFKEQ. CDR3 size: 14 residues. The CDR3 loop reads CAGSQDRGSRPQHF. CDR3 nucleotide sequence: TGTGCCGGCAGCCAAGATCGGGGGAGCCGGCCCCAGCATTTT.

Worth noting for this clonotype: A junction boundary mismatches the germline segment, possibly from a read error. This rearrangement joins TRBV6-5 to TRBJ1-1, with D perhaps TRBD1 (5 bases). Germline V gene sequence: CDR1 MNHEY, CDR2 SVGAGI. The CDR3 runs to 13 residues. The CDR3 nucleotides read TGTGCCAGCTGTGACAGAGTGAACAATGAAGCTTTCTTT. Protein: CASCDRVNNEAFF.

As regards this clonotype: With a much larger clone just one base away, this may be a read error. The genes are TRBV12-3 or TRBV12-4 and TRBJ2-5, with 7 bases aligning to TRBD2. The CDR3 has 13 residues. The CDR3 sequence is CTSTLRGVETQYF. The CDR3 DNA reads TGTACCAGCACCCTTCGGGGGGTGGAGACCCAGTACTTC.